This entry features one T cell receptor (beta chain) sequence. This sample stems from a study of beta chain features in type 1 diabetes. Trimming pared 1 base from V and 9 bases from J, leaving 10 bases between. This CDR3 contains 13 residues. Germline V gene lookup returns CDR1 SGHAT and CDR2 FQNNGV. The sequenced template was cDNA made from the entire isolated RNA. The repertoire was sequenced with immunoSEQ multiplex PCR; TCRdb's copy has only in-frame clones and lacks some. This table has approximately 170,000 clones, roughly 9.1% appearing once. The chain has TRBV11-2 and TRBJ2-1, with D unresolved. This TCR derives from a woman aged 18-30 years in good health. Input material: central memory CD4+ T cells from blood. The CDR3 coding sequence is TGTGCCAGCAGCTTAGGTCTTGAGAGTGAGCAGTTCTTC. This translates into CASSLGLESEQFF. The full variable domain, completed using reference TRBV11-2 and TRBJ2-1, is EAGVAQSPRYKIIEKRQSVAFWCNPISGHATLYWYQQILGQGPKLLIQFQNNGVVDDSQLPKDRFSAERLKGVDSTLKIQPAKLEDSAVYLCASSLGLESEQFFGPGTRLTVL.